Below, 14 T cell receptor beta chains from the same sample are listed, as sequenced in a study of blood T cell repertoires in COVID-19. Only in-frame clones appear in the TCRdb table, and some are missing; sequencing was by immunoSEQ multiplex PCR. The top ten clones hold 1.7% of a sample with about 210,000 clones, approximately 90% of them seen once. The sample comprised peripheral blood. Receptors originate from an older man with acute or convalescent COVID-19.

This chain uses TRBV2 with TRBJ2-2; possibly TRBD1 for D (5 bases). The CDR3 totals 17 residues. The V and J ends lost 6 bases and 2 bases respectively, with 19 bases between them. Germline lookup yields CDR1 SNHLY and CDR2 FYNNEI. For the CDR3, the DNA is TGTGCCAGCAGCGAAACTTCAGGGTTACGTAACACCGGGGAGCTGTTTTTT. Translating it yields CASSETSGLRNTGELFF.

This chain uses TRBV6-2 or TRBV6-3 with TRBJ2-7; D not certain. Trimming shortened V by 0 bases and J by 2 bases, and 5 bases separated the two germline ends. Germline V gives CDR1 MNHEY, CDR2 SVGEGT. The CDR3 runs 13 residues. CDR3 in amino acids: CASSYSITYEQYF. In DNA form, the CDR3 reads TGTGCCAGCAGTTACTCTATAACCTACGAGCAGTACTTC.

The rearrangement joins TRBV7-6 to TRBJ1-3; 9 bases line up with TRBD1. CDR3 length: 16 amino acids. Looked up from germline, CDR1 is SGHVS and CDR2 is FNYEAQ. V lost 4 bases to trimming and J lost 3 bases; unmatched junction nucleotides: 7. The DNA of the CDR3 is TGTGCCAGCAGCTCACTCCTGACAGGGGGTGGAAACACCATATATTTT. As protein: CASSSLLTGGGNTIYF.

The rearrangement uses TRBV9 and TRBJ1-5; no clear D. This CDR3 spans 15 amino acids. Trimming cost V 0 bases and J 6 bases, with 13 bases left between them. Germline V lookup: CDR1 SGDLS, CDR2 YYNGEE. The CDR3 protein is CASSVEPGPGQPQHF. In DNA form, the CDR3 reads TGTGCCAGCAGCGTAGAGCCCGGTCCGGGTCAGCCCCAGCATTTT.

The V and J genes are TRBV21-1 and TRBJ2-7; TRBD2 was called by the table and not checked on the DNA. TRBV21-1 is a pseudogene locus. The CDR3 loop spans 16 amino acids. In nucleotides, the CDR3 is TGTGCCAGCAGCAAAAAAGCCGGGACTAGAATCAACGAGCAGTACTTC. Encoded protein: CASSKKAGTRINEQYF.

In the case of this clone: A junction boundary mismatches the germline segment, possibly from a read error. V usage is TRBV28 and J usage is TRBJ2-3, with TRBD1 identical over 9 bases. Per the germline V gene, CDR1 is MDHEN and CDR2 is SYDVKM. This CDR3 region has 15 residues. This CDR3 is CASNLQGASTDTQYF. CDR3 sequence (DNA): TGTGCCAGCAATTTACAGGGGGCGAGCACAGATACGCAGTATTTT.

This chain joins TRBV5-1 and TRBJ1-5; no definite D call. The CDR3 loop spans 13 amino acids. Per germline, CDR1 SGHRS and CDR2 YFSETQ. Trimming pared 0 bases from V and 4 bases from J, leaving 5 bases between. The CDR3 spells CASSLDTNQPQHF. CDR3 in DNA: TGCGCCAGCAGCTTGGATACTAATCAGCCCCAGCATTTT.

The rearrangement uses TRBV2 and TRBJ1-2; 8 nucleotides agree with TRBD1. From germline, CDR1 is SNHLY and CDR2 FYNNEI. The CDR3 is 14 residues long. Trimming cost V 8 bases and J 7 bases; bases outside gene matches: 12. The CDR3 sequence: CASGLPGGFGGYTF. The DNA of the CDR3 is TGTGCCAGCGGATTACCAGGGGGCTTCGGTGGCTACACCTTC.

The chain links TRBV19 to TRBJ1-5, with D tentatively TRBD1 (5 bases). The CDR3 is made up of 16 amino acids. The V gene lost 3 bases and the J gene lost 1 base, with 13 bases spanning the gap. Germline V gives CDR1 LNHDA, CDR2 SQIVND (reference sequence). CDR3: CASSIPGSGSNQPQHF. Written as DNA, the CDR3 is TGTGCCAGTAGTATCCCAGGGTCGGGCAGCAATCAGCCCCAGCATTTT.

The CDR3 reads CAWSIEGAGANVLTF. The CDR3 region has the DNA TGTGCCTGGAGTATAGAGGGAGCTGGGGCCAACGTCCTGACTTTC. This chain joins TRBV30 and TRBJ2-6, with D perhaps TRBD2 (5 bases). V was pared by 2 bases and J by 2 bases, with 10 bases between. Germline lookup yields CDR1 GTSNPN and CDR2 SVGIG (reference sequence). This CDR3 has 15 residues.

The V call is TRBV9, the J call TRBJ2-5; TRBD2 might be the D (7 bases). The CDR3 extends over 15 amino acids. With 3 bases removed from V and 0 bases from J, the gap between germline ends came to 12 bases. Germline V lookup: CDR1 SGDLS, CDR2 YYNGEE. The CDR3 DNA is TGTGCCAGCAGCGGAGGGGGGGCTAACCAAGAGACCCAGTACTTC. It yields the protein CASSGGGANQETQYF.

J is TRBJ1-1 and V is TRBV18, with a tentative D call TRBD1 (6 bases). Trimming took off 2 bases at V and 3 bases at J, with 10 bases between the two ends. CDR3 size: 14 residues. The germline V gene encodes CDR1 KGHSH and CDR2 LQKENI. The CDR3 protein is CASSPDTGYTEAFF. As DNA, the CDR3 is TGTGCCAGCTCACCAGACACAGGGTACACTGAAGCTTTCTTT.

On this clone: This same CDR3 is encoded by further DNA sequences in the sample. The V and J genes are TRBV5-4 and TRBJ2-1; 7 bases map to TRBD1. The CDR3 runs 13 residues. The germline V gene has CDR1 SGHNT and CDR2 YYREEE (reference sequence). Trimming at V came to 4 bases and at J to 4 bases, leaving 2 bases not matched to a gene. The chain's CDR3 is CASSLDRYNEQFF. In DNA, the CDR3 is TGTGCCAGCAGCCTGGACAGGTACAATGAGCAGTTCTTC.

The chain uses TRBV10-3 and TRBJ1-2; 9 nucleotides match TRBD1. This CDR3 region has 15 residues. Trimming removed 0 bases from V and 5 bases from J; junction bases left unmatched: 4. The germline gives CDR1 ENHRY, CDR2 SYGVKD. CDR3 in DNA: TGTGCCATCAGTGAGTCGACAGGGGGAAGGTATGGCTACACCTTC. It yields the protein CAISESTGGRYGYTF.